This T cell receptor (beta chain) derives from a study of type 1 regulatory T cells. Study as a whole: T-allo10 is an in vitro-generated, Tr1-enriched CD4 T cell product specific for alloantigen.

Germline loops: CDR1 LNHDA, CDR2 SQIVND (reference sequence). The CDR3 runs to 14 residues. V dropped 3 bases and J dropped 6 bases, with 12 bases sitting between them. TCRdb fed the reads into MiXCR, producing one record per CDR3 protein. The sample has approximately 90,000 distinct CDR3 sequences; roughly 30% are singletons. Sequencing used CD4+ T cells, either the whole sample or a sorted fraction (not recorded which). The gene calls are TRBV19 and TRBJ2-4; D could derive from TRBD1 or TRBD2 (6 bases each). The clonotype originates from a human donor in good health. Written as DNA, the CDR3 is TGTGCCAGTAGTATCACGGGGGCCGGAAACATTCAGTACTTC. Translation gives CASSITGAGNIQYF.